This paragraph reports one TCR beta chain. This clone was seen just once. This clone's antigen is unknown. Per-base quality was not reported, and no clone a single base away is much larger than it. The CDR3 holds 13 amino acids from the cysteine to the phenylalanine. Left in the record is the CDR3 DNA by itself, 39 bases read in frame from the first base. Between the V and J ends, shortened by 6 bases and 5 bases respectively, the junction contains 11 bases. Taken from the germline V gene (reference sequence), the CDR1 and CDR2 loops are SEHNR and FQNEAQ. Whole blood was collected in K2EDTA tubes by collaborating institutions according to the institutions' own protocols. For TCRbeta analysis, collaborator samples were shipped as frozen whole blood, as isolated PBMCs, or as DNA extracted from either sample type. TCRbeta CDR3 regions were amplified from genomic DNA using the immunoSEQ Assay, a bias-controlled multiplex PCR. The authors processed their data as follows. Nucleated cell counts per sample were estimated from amplification of reference gene primers within the assay. To quantify the absolute abundance of each unique TCRbeta CDR3 rearrangement, sequence reads were collapsed and filtered. For each sample, productive Simpson clonality was calculated by taking the square root of Simpson's diversity index across productive rearrangements. TCRdb took this table from immuneACCESS and kept in-frame rearrangements with V and J called. Such tables lack part of the clones; where checked against another copy, unresolved V genes explain under half of the gap, and the rest is unexplained. The V and J calls and clone size come from that table; D and trimming were worked out from the DNA. Across this sample there are 250,000 to 350,000 clones, with roughly 88% seen only once. About 1.6% of the sample belongs to the ten largest clones.

These data are taken from a study of blood T cell repertoires in COVID-19 (dated by TCRdb to between 2020 and 2021). For the wider study: Samples from collaborators originated in the United States, Italy and Spain and spanned both the acute and convalescent phases of COVID-19. The prospective study material was composed of cDNA or gDNA derived from T cells, B-cell-depleted T cells, or PBMCs. Deeply sampled blood TCRbeta repertoires from subjects exposed to, actively infected with, or recovered from COVID-19 were included in the dataset. A freely available public database, intended as a resource for researchers studying the immune response to SARS-CoV-2, is where the repertoires were released. Samples came from the ongoing ImmuneRACE study (first 160 participants) plus 1,254 subjects from 6 global collaborators. The sample metadata nearly always contained a de-identified subject ID, COVID-19 status, age in years and sex. Where available, HLA class I and class II types were taken from metadata supplied by the sample provider and were not determined by assay-based typing.

Results and caveats for the whole study, not just this receptor: The amount of clinical and demographic metadata varied by source and participant and was provided uncurated.

Sequenced input: peripheral blood. The chain joins TRBV7-9 to TRBJ2-1; no D gene can be assigned with confidence. The receptor was isolated from a woman between 45 and 60 years old with acute or convalescent COVID-19. The CDR3: CASRPSADNEQFF. Here is the DNA: TGTGCCAGCAGACCCTCCGCGGACAATGAGCAGTTCTTC.